This passage covers 12 T cell receptor beta chains from one sample sequenced in a study of Graves' ophthalmopathy and Graves' hyperthyroidism (dated by TCRdb to the late 2010s). Sequencing was performed on an Illumina HiSeq 2000. TCR beta CDR3 regions were amplified from RNA transcripts for repertoire sequencing. HTBI primers and the Qiagen OneStep RT-PCR kit were used in a first-round RT-PCR, which was followed by a second-round multiplex PCR, size selection and purification. Clones were called with MiXCR by TCRdb after fastp trimmed the public reads at Q25, and only in-frame beta chains were retained. Under each unique CDR3 protein, matching rows form one entry showing the most common genes and DNA. This sample has fewer than 250,000 distinct CDR3 sequences in its table, and 25% to 30% of those were observed once. The top ten hold around 10% of the sample. Sequencing was performed on peripheral blood. Receptors were obtained from a man in his fifties with Graves' ophthalmopathy. Donor details come from another sample of the same person, matched by shared clones.

This clonotype was seen many times. The chain uses TRBV7-2 and TRBJ1-2, with D perhaps matching TRBD1 (6 bases). Germline lookup yields CDR1 SGHTA and CDR2 FQGNSA. V lost 6 bases and J 3 bases, leaving 14 bases between the germline ends. The length of the CDR3 is 14 residues. In DNA form, the CDR3 reads TGTGCCAGCAGGCCCCTAGGGGGGGACTATGGCTACACCTTC. It specifies CASRPLGGDYGYTF.

This clonotype was counted only a few times. One base away lies a much larger clone, so this may be a sequencing read error. The chain joins TRBV11-2 to TRBJ1-2; D is unclear. Germline CDR1 and CDR2: SGHAT and FQNNGV. This CDR3 has 17 residues. CDR3 amino acids: CVSSLVPWHSHWYGYTF. CDR3 bases: TGTGTCAGCAGCTTAGTCCCTTGGCACTCCCATTGGTATGGCTACACCTTC.

DNA of the CDR3: TGTGCCAGCAGTGTGTGGGGAGACAACACCGGGGAGCTGTTTTTT. Translating gives CASSVWGDNTGELFF. This chain links TRBV25-1 with TRBJ2-2, with D possibly matching TRBD2 (5 bases). Trimming removed 4 bases at V and 2 bases at J, with 11 bases between. The CDR3 has 15 amino acids. Germline CDR1 reads MGHDK; CDR2 reads SYGVNS.

This chain connects TRBV6-1 to TRBJ1-1; 8 nucleotides agree with TRBD1. V shed 8 bases, J shed 0 bases, and the junction held 5 bases outside the gene matches. Germline lookup yields CDR1 MNHNS and CDR2 SASEGT. This CDR3 region has 14 residues. CDR3 sequence (DNA): TGTGCCAGCCTGAGACAGGGGTTGAACACTGAAGCTTTCTTT. Translation gives CASLRQGLNTEAFF.

This clonotype has at least ten counts. This rearrangement joins TRBV20-1 to TRBJ2-7; D might be TRBD2 (6 bases). V was clipped by 6 bases and J by 0 bases, with 12 bases between them. The germline CDR1 and CDR2 sequences are DFQATT and SNEGSKA (reference sequence). The CDR3 runs to 13 residues. Here the CDR3 reads CSAGGFSSYEQYF. Here the CDR3 DNA reads TGCAGTGCCGGGGGTTTTAGCTCCTACGAGCAGTACTTC.

This clonotype has a count of ten or more. This chain links TRBV15 with TRBJ2-7; TRBD1 might be the D (5 bases). The V gene lost 0 bases and the J gene lost 3 bases, with 6 bases spanning the gap. The CDR3 spans 13 residues. Germline values: CDR1 LNHNV, CDR2 YYDKDF (reference sequence). The CDR3 protein is CATSRDQGYEQYF. The CDR3 DNA reads as TGTGCCACCAGCAGAGATCAGGGCTACGAGCAGTACTTC.

This chain uses TRBV29-1 with TRBJ1-1; D remains unclear. Germline values: CDR1 SQVTM, CDR2 ANQGSEA. This CDR3 region has 11 residues. Trimming stripped 4 bases from V and 6 bases from J, with 9 bases between. The CDR3 sequence: CSVGTRPEAFF. For the CDR3, the DNA is TGCAGCGTTGGGACCCGCCCTGAAGCTTTCTTT.

CDR3 bases: TGTGCCAGCAGCCCTGACAGGGTTCGGTCGAACACTGAAGCTTTCTTT. Translation gives CASSPDRVRSNTEAFF. The chain uses TRBV6-1 and TRBJ1-1, with 7 nucleotides matching TRBD1. Unmatched junction bases numbered 11, after V lost 6 bases and J lost 1 base. CDR3 length equals 16 residues. Looked up from germline, CDR1 is MNHNS and CDR2 is SASEGT.

The chain recombines TRBV4-1 with TRBJ2-7; D possibly corresponds to TRBD2 (6 bases). V dropped 5 bases and J dropped 0 bases, with 14 bases sitting between them. CDR3 length: 15 amino acids. Germline V CDR1 and CDR2: MGHRA, YSYEKL. The CDR3 protein is CASSFGRGSSYEQYF. For the CDR3, the DNA is TGCGCCAGCAGCTTTGGGCGGGGAAGCTCCTACGAGCAGTACTTC.

The V gene is TRBV11-2, the J gene TRBJ2-5, with TRBD2 identical over 14 bases. This CDR3 has 18 amino acids. V lost 4 bases to trimming and J lost 5 bases; unmatched junction nucleotides: 12. Germline CDR1 is SGHAT and CDR2 is FQNNGV. CDR3 residues: CASSSRRGLAGVVETQYF. The DNA of the CDR3 is TGTGCCAGCAGCTCGCGGAGGGGACTAGCGGGAGTAGTGGAGACCCAGTACTTC.

This clonotype was recorded at least ten times. The chain carries TRBV28 and TRBJ2-5, with a possible D match to TRBD1 (6 bases). CDR1 is MDHEN and CDR2 is SYDVKM in the germline V gene. Trimming stripped 8 bases from V and 1 base from J, with 11 bases between. This CDR3 spans 13 amino acids. CDR3 residues: CASGGQTQETQYF. The CDR3 coding sequence is TGTGCCAGCGGCGGACAGACCCAAGAGACCCAGTACTTC.

The chain couples TRBV29-1 to TRBJ1-1; D gene uncertain. CDR3 length: 14 amino acids. Trimming took off 5 bases at V and 4 bases at J, with 17 bases between the two ends. Germline V gene sequence: CDR1 SQVTM, CDR2 ANQGSEA. CDR3 DNA: TGCAGCGTTAACCTGCCCTACAGACCCACTGAAGCTTTCTTT. Translation gives CSVNLPYRPTEAFF.